This T cell receptor beta chain is drawn from a study of Graves' ophthalmopathy and Graves' hyperthyroidism. Amplified TCR beta CDR3 regions were obtained using RNA transcripts as template. The authors performed first-round RT-PCR with HTBI primers and then a second-round multiplex PCR. MiXCR, run by TCRdb on the multiplex PCR reads, gives a single entry per CDR3 protein. The top ten clones hold roughly 3% of a sample with a few hundred thousand distinct CDR3 sequences, around 21% of them seen once. This clonotype was picked up a small number of times. What it binds is not known. Broader study findings: Thyroid clonotypes that were expanded above 0.001 frequency mostly also appeared in blood.

Trimming pared 4 bases from V and 0 bases from J, leaving 10 bases between. The CDR3 length is 15 residues. In germline, CDR1 is MGHRA, CDR2 YSYEKL. Hyperthyroidism was considered stable when no ophthalmopathy appeared within 18 months of follow-up. Only newly diagnosed hyperthyroidism patients aged 18 to 65, with under 2 months' duration, were enrolled. Thyroid ultrasound, orbital computed tomography, TRAb, serum thyroxine and clinical symptoms formed the basis of diagnosis. This clonotype was sampled from a woman aged 18-29 years with stable Graves' hyperthyroidism. The sequenced sample was peripheral blood. This chain uses TRBV4-1 with TRBJ1-5, with unresolved D. The CDR3 loop reads CASSPALYSNQPQHF. The DNA for the CDR3 is TGCGCCAGCAGCCCCGCTCTATATAGCAATCAGCCCCAGCATTTT.